A selection of T cell receptor beta chains follows, all from one sample in a study of blood T cell repertoires in COVID-19. Using immunoSEQ multiplex PCR, the repertoire was profiled, and TCRdb retains in-frame clones only, with some absent. The sample has some 160,000 clones; roughly 86% are singletons. The specimen was peripheral blood. Receptor source: an elderly woman with COVID-19, enrolled during active disease. Both conserved end residues are part of each CDR3. Each record gives: D gene, V gene, J gene, clone size, CDR3 protein, CDR3 DNA. D genes are given only for firm matches. Expanded clones get a size class; other rows say once, few or many, or leave the size out.

D gene: NA; V gene: TRBV10-3; J gene: TRBJ1-2; clone size: NA; CDR3 protein: CAISESTGDGYTF; CDR3 DNA: TGTGCCATCAGTGAGTCGACGGGAGATGGCTACACCTTC
D gene: NA; V gene: TRBV20-1; J gene: TRBJ2-5; clone size: NA; CDR3 protein: CSARLETQYF; CDR3 DNA: TGCAGTGCTAGACTGGAGACCCAGTACTTC
D gene: NA; V gene: TRBV7-9; J gene: TRBJ2-1; clone size: NA; CDR3 protein: CASEQAGASFLDEQFF; CDR3 DNA: TGTGCCAGCGAACAGGCGGGGGCTAGCTTCCTCGATGAGCAGTTCTTC
D gene: NA; V gene: TRBV7-8; J gene: TRBJ1-2; clone size: NA; CDR3 protein: CASSSDSGYGYTF; CDR3 DNA: TGTGCCAGCAGTTCGGACAGTGGCTATGGCTACACCTTC
D gene: TRBD2; V gene: TRBV28; J gene: TRBJ2-3; clone size: NA; CDR3 protein: CASSSGGTADTQYF; CDR3 DNA: TGTGCCAGCAGTTCGGGGGGAACCGCAGATACGCAGTATTTT
D gene: TRBD2; V gene: TRBV27; J gene: TRBJ2-3; clone size: once; CDR3 protein: CASNTLAGFSTDTQYF; CDR3 DNA: TGTGCCAGTAACACTCTAGCGGGATTTAGCACAGATACGCAGTATTTT
D gene: TRBD2; V gene: TRBV25-1; J gene: TRBJ2-5; clone size: NA; CDR3 protein: CASSPSGREETQYF; CDR3 DNA: TGTGCCAGCAGCCCGAGCGGGAGGGAAGAGACCCAGTACTTC
D gene: NA; V gene: TRBV13; J gene: TRBJ1-2; clone size: NA; CDR3 protein: CASSFRGSGYGYTF; CDR3 DNA: TGTGCCAGCAGCTTTAGAGGTAGCGGATATGGCTACACCTTC
D gene: NA; V gene: TRBV5-5; J gene: TRBJ1-5; clone size: NA; CDR3 protein: CASSLTADQPQHF; CDR3 DNA: TGTGCCAGCAGCTTGACAGCGGATCAGCCCCAGCATTTT
D gene: NA; V gene: TRBV19; J gene: TRBJ1-5; clone size: few; CDR3 protein: CASSIGPGGSDSNQPQHF; CDR3 DNA: TGTGCCAGTAGTATCGGGCCAGGCGGGTCAGATAGCAATCAGCCCCAGCATTTT
D gene: TRBD1; V gene: TRBV28; J gene: TRBJ1-1; clone size: NA; CDR3 protein: CASRQQGIRGNTEAFF; CDR3 DNA: TGTGCCAGCAGGCAACAGGGGATTCGAGGGAACACTGAAGCTTTCTTT
D gene: TRBD1; V gene: TRBV7-2; J gene: TRBJ1-4; clone size: NA; CDR3 protein: CASSLAGTGNEKLFF; CDR3 DNA: TGTGCCAGCAGCTTAGCGGGGACAGGAAATGAAAAACTGTTTTTT
D gene: TRBD2; V gene: TRBV19; J gene: TRBJ2-1; clone size: NA; CDR3 protein: CASSGTSGGNNEQFF; CDR3 DNA: TGTGCCAGTAGCGGGACTAGCGGGGGGAACAATGAGCAGTTCTTC
D gene: NA; V gene: TRBV2; J gene: TRBJ2-3; clone size: NA; CDR3 protein: CASSEWQNTDTQYF; CDR3 DNA: TGTGCCAGCAGTGAGTGGCAGAACACAGATACGCAGTATTTT
D gene: NA; V gene: TRBV11-2; J gene: TRBJ2-1; clone size: NA; CDR3 protein: CASSLVTGSSYNEQFF; CDR3 DNA: TGTGCCAGCAGCTTAGTAACCGGGAGCTCCTACAATGAGCAGTTCTTC
D gene: TRBD1; V gene: TRBV5-1; J gene: TRBJ1-6; clone size: NA; CDR3 protein: CASSSQGESPLHF; CDR3 DNA: TGCGCCAGCAGCTCTCAGGGGGAGTCACCCCTCCACTTT